This T cell receptor beta chain was found in a study of shared clonotypes between healthy human individuals (dated by TCRdb to 2020 to 2022). Describing the broader study: The cohort comprised two women and a few men aged 18 to 49 years. Blood TCR repertoires of roughly five healthy adults were deeply sequenced to estimate repertoire size and the extent of clonotype sharing between individuals. Different laboratories and diverse techniques were used to prepare libraries and sequence TCR repertoires, to increase sequencing depth and limit assay-specific biases. Between about 0.94 and 10 billion PBMCs per donor were obtained by leukapheresis. For each donor, CD4 naive and CD4 memory were each run on three plates, CD8 naive on two plates, and CD8 memory on one plate. What the authors observed across the whole study: Only blood was sampled, and tissue TCR repertoires likely differ from those in blood. The small number of donors limited the genetic and exposure-history diversity represented. Incomplete sequencing was indicated by rarefaction of sorted-subset datasets, despite the large sequencing depth. Across a handful of donors, 5% to 6% of naive CD4, around 3.5% of naive CD8, 2% to 2.5% of memory CD4, and approximately 0.4% of memory CD8 clonotypes were shared. Based on pairwise subsampling, the degree of clonotype sharing among donors was expected to be affected by sequencing depth. Compared with non-shared clonotypes, the clonotypes found in all four sorted-subset donors had higher generation probabilities. Naive subsets generally had larger estimated clonotype richness than memory subsets.

Concerning this clone itself: Its cognate antigen has yet to be identified. No much larger clonotype is one base removed from it; base qualities were not supplied.

The CDR3 goes from the cysteine to the phenylalanine over 16 residues. The kept DNA is CDR3 alone, 48 bases in frame from the first base. Trimming accounts for 4 bases at V and 7 bases at J, while the number of junction bases matched to no gene is 10. For CDR1 and CDR2, the germline V gene (reference sequence) lists SEHNR and FQNEAQ. Using the deep immunoSEQ assay, TCR CDR3 regions were amplified from genomic DNA by multiplex PCR. Extracted genomic DNA from each cell subset was distributed evenly across all wells of several immunoSEQ 96-well plates, and each plate was treated as a replicate. For sorted subsets, 150 to 250 ng of genomic DNA, equivalent to 30,000 or so T cell genomes, went into each replicate PCR. The purified libraries were quantified using a Qubit 3.0 fluorometer, sized with a Bioanalyzer 2100, and then quantified again using the KAPA Library Quantification kit. Each immunoSEQ 96-well plate was sequenced on its own single-read 150-cycle Illumina NextSeq 550 flow cell. The authors' analysis ran thus. Because only junctional sequences without quality scores were contained in the immunoSEQ output, filtering matching that applied to full-length reads could not be performed. To assign V/J genes and CDR3, sequences were annotated using PyIR, a Python wrapper for IgBLAST v1.9, with IMGT germline references. Reads with weak V/J assignments (E-value above 1e-6), missing CDR3, stop codons, out-of-frame junctions, or ambiguous translated residues were removed. V3J clonotypes were defined as sequences sharing an identical inferred V gene, J gene, and CDR3 amino acid sequence. The percentage overlap between two repertoires was calculated by dividing the number of shared unique clonotypes by the size of the smaller repertoire. Richness of each repertoire was evaluated using RTK rarefaction, the Chao1 estimator, and Recon v2.1 estimates of unobserved clonotypes. Generation probabilities for all TCRbeta clonotypes obtained by the gDNA method from several donors were computed using OLGA. TCRdb provides this immuneACCESS table in a form limited to in-frame rearrangements. Some clones are lacking; in checked studies, under half of them reflect an unresolved V gene, and why the rest are absent is not known. D and trimming come from the DNA, and the V and J calls and clone size come from that table. Here the sample has fewer than 800,000 clones; under 95% occur a single time. Of the sample, approximately 24% falls within the top ten clones.

For the CD8 naive samples, CD45RO-negative cells were positively selected for CCR7, yielding a CD45RA+CCR7+ population from which TemRA cells were excluded. Donors were healthy HIV-negative adults with no recently reported acute infections or vaccinations. All donors were Caucasian adults living in Nashville, Tennessee, USA. Blood was collected by leukapheresis, and PBMCs were isolated by Ficoll-Histopaque density gradient centrifugation and then cryopreserved in liquid nitrogen vapor phase. Purity and quantity of every magnetically sorted T cell population were checked by analytical flow cytometry. Genomic DNA was isolated from each sorted fraction and quantified by UV absorbance on a Nanodrop 2000c.

The sequence was obtained from a man aged 25-45 years in good health. The chain is made from TRBV7-9 and TRBJ2-1; 10 central nucleotides agree with TRBD1. Sequencing used naive CD8+ T cells sorted from blood. The intended sense of this specimen's cell subset or site label: CD45RA+CCR7+. The CDR3 in this case is CASSSWDRGEGNEQFF. The nucleotide sequence reads TGTGCCAGCAGCTCCTGGGACAGGGGAGAGGGGAATGAGCAGTTCTTC.